The clone carrying this T cell receptor beta chain was observed a few times. Antigen specificity is unknown. PCR was performed a second time for roughly 7 to 11 cycles using a sample-barcoded 5' primer and a J-beta primer mix. One entry per CDR3 protein, called by TCRdb with MiXCR from the 5' RACE reads. The data hold 1.5 million to 2 million distinct CDR3 sequences, with 39% observed a single time. This sample is drawn from a study of blood T cells in healthy people across ages. Study-wide findings and caveats: Roughly linear age-related decline in beta diversity appeared, significant by age about 37.

The junction had 10 bases not matched to a gene; V was cut back by 2 bases and J by 2 bases. This CDR3 is 17 amino acids long. The germline V gene encodes CDR1 LGHNA and CDR2 YNFKEQ. The TCR comes from a human donor in good health. Sequencing was performed on blood. V usage is TRBV4-2 and J usage is TRBJ2-5; 8 nucleotides match TRBD1. For the CDR3, the DNA is TGTGCCAGCAGCCAAAAAGCTGGGACAGGACGTCAAGAGACCCAGTACTTC. Its protein is CASSQKAGTGRQETQYF.